This TCR beta chain was sequenced for a study of T cells in Graves' hyperthyroidism and ophthalmopathy (dated by TCRdb to between 2019 and 2020). Study-wide context: Peripheral blood was sampled at the time of initial diagnosis, prior to any treatment. To identify distinguishing TCR V-J signatures, a discovery cohort of around 100 patients was used, comprising 40 to 45 with Graves' ophthalmopathy and approximately 57 with stable Graves' hyperthyroidism. Whether ophthalmopathy could be predicted prospectively was tested in an independent validation cohort made up of roughly 19 hyperthyroidism patients plus 17 patients who later progressed to ophthalmopathy. The roughly 100 discovery patients were randomly divided into training and test sets at a 7:3 ratio. The study also compared thyroid tissue and blood T-cell repertoires from five or six Graves' hyperthyroidism patients. After sampling, hyperthyroidism patients received methimazole starting at 30 mg daily, and ophthalmopathy patients received high-dose intravenous methylprednisolone. The paper describes TCR Vbeta CDR3 sequencing of 130 to 150 peripheral blood samples, made up of some 40 ophthalmopathy patients, approximately 76 hyperthyroidism patients and 17 progressor patients. General conclusions and limits of the study: In validation, the model predicted progression to ophthalmopathy a median of about 5.9 months before onset, with about 70% sensitivity and nearly 75% specificity. No statistical method was used to set the sample size in advance, and investigators knew the group allocation. Blood samples also contained most of the expanded thyroid clonotypes (frequency above 0.001), which suggests that blood repertoires may reflect thyroid immune responses. A 13 V-J signature model separated ophthalmopathy from stable hyperthyroidism, with 87.88% sensitivity and about 81% specificity in cross-validation and 80%/75% in testing.

A note on this clonotype: Its cognate antigen has yet to be identified. Base qualities are missing; no much larger clone stands one base away.

The germline V gene (reference sequence) yields SEHNR for CDR1 and FQNEAQ for CDR2. Relative to germline, V is missing 8 bases and J is missing 7 bases, with 12 bases of the junction outside any gene match. From its cysteine to its phenylalanine, the CDR3 spans 14 amino acids. CDR3 DNA only is kept here, 42 bases in frame from base 1. TCR beta CDR3 regions were amplified from RNA transcripts. A first-round RT-PCR of the TCR CDR3 used the HTBI primer set with the Qiagen OneStep RT-PCR kit. Libraries were constructed in a second round of multiplex PCR, after which size selection and purification were performed. Paired-end sequencing of the libraries was performed with 100 bp reads on an Illumina HiSeq2000. Per the original workflow: SOAPnuke was used to process the raw data, with reads discarded if the reads contained adapters or uncalled bases, had a mean Phred below 15, or lacked an exact constant-primer or identifier match. COPE v1.2.5 was used to merge high-quality paired reads, and clonotypes were defined as unique nucleotide sequences. Clonotypes were aligned to IMGT TRBV, TRBD and TRBJ reference segments using MiTCR v1.1. The analysis included only V-J combinations with a frequency above 0.0001, which together covered over 98% of the repertoires. A TCS score was defined as the ratio between F50 (clonal expansion) and ExV (chaos), using BLOSUM62-based TCRdist between CDR3 peptides within each V-J. Welch's t-statistics and random forest reduced 500 to 650 V-J features to some 14, which were used in a naive Bayes classifier (R e1071). TCRdb trimmed the raw reads at Q25, called clones with MiXCR and kept productive beta chains. Under each unique CDR3 protein, matching rows form one entry showing the most common genes and DNA. None of the V and J calls come from the authors' own analysis; TCRdb made them. The sample records 150,000 or so distinct CDR3 sequences, about 9.4% of which are singletons. More than 20% of the sample rests with the top ten.

Hyperthyroidism patients were newly diagnosed, had a disease duration of under 2 months, and were aged 18 to 65 years. Patients with uncontrolled infections, other autoimmune diseases, pregnancy or lactation were excluded. Clinical symptoms, serum thyroxine and TRAb, thyroid ultrasound, and orbital computed tomography formed the basis for the diagnoses. For progressor patients, blood was drawn at the first diagnosis of hyperthyroidism, before any ophthalmopathy symptoms had appeared. PBMCs were separated from roughly 10 ml of fresh peripheral blood using Ficoll-Paque density gradient centrifugation. Progressor patients were first diagnosed with Graves' hyperthyroidism and then developed ophthalmopathy during follow-up. Trizol reagent was used to extract total RNA, and RNA quality was then checked on an Agilent 2100 Bioanalyzer.

The receptor chain draws on TRBV7-9 and TRBJ2-7; 9 middle bases align to TRBD1. The sequence was collected from a woman under 30 with Graves' hyperthyroidism that later progressed to Graves' ophthalmopathy. Source material: blood. The DNA reads TGTGCCAGCGGGCCCGGGACAGGGTCGGGAGAGCAGTACTTC. The encoded protein is CASGPGTGSGEQYF.